The 32 T cell receptor beta chains below were found in one sample sequenced in a study of T cells in Graves' hyperthyroidism and ophthalmopathy (dated by TCRdb to the late 2010s). The library was prepared using multiplex PCR. This sample was sequenced with an Illumina HiSeq 2000. The TCR beta CDR3 regions were amplified from RNA transcripts. The first round of RT-PCR for the TCR CDR3 was performed with the HTBI primer set and the Qiagen OneStep RT-PCR kit. Using fastp trimming at Q25 and MiXCR clonotype assembly, TCRdb reanalyzed the public sequencing data and kept in-frame beta chains. CDR3 protein duplicates are merged, each entry listing the most common genes and DNA. The sample records some 180,000 distinct CDR3 sequences, roughly 17% of which are singletons. In total, the top ten clones hold roughly 49% of the sample. The sample taken for sequencing was blood. The receptors were gathered from a woman between 50 and 59 years old with Graves' hyperthyroidism.

This clonotype came up many times. The chain uses TRBV28 and TRBJ2-4, with D possibly being TRBD2 (6 bases). This CDR3 has 15 residues. The germline V and J ends were trimmed by 6 bases and 0 bases, with 12 bases remaining between them. Germline lookup yields CDR1 MDHEN and CDR2 SYDVKM. CDR3 in DNA: TGTGCCAGCAGCCCTCAGGGACTAGCCAAAAACATTCAGTACTTC. The encoded protein is CASSPQGLAKNIQYF.

The V gene is TRBV7-6, the J gene TRBJ2-5; the D is unclear. The CDR3 length is 14 residues. The germline V and J ends were trimmed by 2 bases and 3 bases, with 10 bases remaining between them. Germline V lookup: CDR1 SGHVS, CDR2 FNYEAQ. The CDR3, as DNA: TGTGCCAGCAGCTTATCAGGCGAAAAAGAGACCCAGTACTTC. Translation gives CASSLSGEKETQYF. Full variable domain (remainder filled in from reference TRBV7-6 and TRBJ2-5): GAGVSQSPRYKVTKRGQDVALRCDPISGHVSLYWYRQALGQGPEFLTYFNYEAQQDKSGLPNDRFSAERPEGSISTLTIQRTEQRDSAMYRCASSLSGEKETQYFGPGTRLLVL.

The CDR3 loop reads CASSISYRGELFF. The CDR3, as DNA: TGTGCCAGTAGTATTAGCTACCGCGGGGAGCTGTTTTTT. The rearrangement uses TRBV19 and TRBJ2-2; D ambiguous. From germline, CDR1 is LNHDA and CDR2 SQIVND (reference sequence). The V and J ends lost 3 bases and 7 bases respectively, with 9 bases between them. The CDR3 runs 13 residues. Drawing the rest from reference TRBV19 and TRBJ2-2, the complete variable domain is DGGITQSPKYLFRKEGQNVTLSCEQNLNHDAMYWYRQDPGQGLRLIYYSQIVNDFQKGDIAEGYSVSREKKESFPLTVTSAQKNPTAFYLCASSISYRGELFFGEGSRLTVL.

This clonotype was seen only a few times. J is TRBJ2-1 and V is TRBV4-2, with TRBD2 identical over 8 bases. This CDR3 is 13 amino acids long. From germline, CDR1 is LGHNA and CDR2 YNFKEQ. V dropped 8 bases and J dropped 6; count of bases not matched to a gene: 6. CDR3 protein: CASREGRTNEQFF. The CDR3 region has the DNA TGTGCCAGCCGGGAGGGGAGGACCAATGAGCAGTTCTTC.

This clonotype was detected only a few times. The rearrangement links TRBV2 to TRBJ2-7; a possible D gene is TRBD1 (5 bases). Germline loops: CDR1 SNHLY, CDR2 FYNNEI. Trimming pared 2 bases from V and 6 bases from J, leaving 20 bases between. This CDR3 spans 16 amino acids. The CDR3 reads CASSESPRDIVGEQYF. In nucleotides, the CDR3 is TGTGCCAGCAGTGAATCTCCCAGGGATATCGTGGGCGAGCAGTACTTC.

Many counts were recorded for this clonotype. The genes are TRBV12-3 or TRBV12-4 and TRBJ2-2; 9 bases are a match to TRBD2. The CDR3 extends over 17 amino acids. Trimming at V came to 2 bases and at J to 0 bases, leaving 4 bases not matched to a gene. The DNA of the CDR3 is TGTGCCAGCAGTTTAAAGGCTAGCGGGGCGAACACCGGGGAGCTGTTTTTT. It translates to CASSLKASGANTGELFF.

This clonotype was recorded at least ten times. The chain carries TRBV13 and TRBJ2-3, with D perhaps TRBD2 (6 bases). V was shortened by 5 bases and J by 0 bases, with 9 bases between the two germline ends. Germline-derived CDR1 and CDR2 are PRHDT and FYEKMQ (reference sequence). The CDR3 spans 14 residues. CDR3 sequence reads: CASSLSGSTDTQYF. The CDR3 coding sequence is TGTGCCAGCAGCCTTAGCGGAAGCACAGATACGCAGTATTTT.

The genes are TRBV28 and TRBJ1-5; D uncertain. Germline-derived CDR1 and CDR2 are MDHEN and SYDVKM. This CDR3 is built from 14 residues. Trimming shortened V by 6 bases and J by 0 bases, and 9 bases separated the two germline ends. The CDR3 reads CASRTQYSNQPQHF. Written as DNA, the CDR3 is TGTGCCAGCAGGACACAGTATAGCAATCAGCCCCAGCATTTT.

This clonotype was seen at least ten times. V gene TRBV6-5 combines with J gene TRBJ1-1; D gene ambiguous. The CDR3 covers 14 residues. Germline V gene data show CDR1 as MNHEY and CDR2 as SVGAGI. Trimming took 2 bases from V and 3 from J, leaving 10 bases between them. The chain's CDR3 is CASSYRLRDTEAFF. For the CDR3, the DNA is TGTGCCAGCAGTTACCGCCTCCGGGACACTGAAGCTTTCTTT.

Many counts were recorded for this clonotype. This chain's CDR3 is CASNPGLAHEQYF. The CDR3 DNA sequence: TGTGCCAGCAACCCGGGACTAGCCCACGAGCAGTACTTC. The chain links TRBV12-3 or TRBV12-4 to TRBJ2-7, with 9 bases aligning to TRBD2. J gave up 5 bases and V 7 bases, and 6 bases lay outside the gene matches. This CDR3 has 13 residues.

The chain carries TRBV9 and TRBJ2-1, with 11 positions matching TRBD2. The CDR3 runs to 15 residues. Unmatched junction bases numbered 2, after V lost 3 bases and J lost 3 bases. Germline values: CDR1 SGDLS, CDR2 YYNGEE. The CDR3 loop is CASSDSGRGYNEQFF. For the CDR3, the DNA is TGTGCCAGCAGCGATAGCGGGAGGGGCTACAATGAGCAGTTCTTC.

This clonotype has only a few counts. The chain has TRBV11-2 and TRBJ1-2, with D unresolved. Trimming removed 5 bases from V and 7 bases from J, with 11 bases in between. The CDR3 runs to 12 residues. The germline gives CDR1 SGHAT, CDR2 FQNNGV. CDR3 bases: TGTGCCAGCAGCGATAGGGTTGCTGGCTACACCTTC. Translated, it gives CASSDRVAGYTF.

This clonotype was seen repeatedly, ten times or more. The chain carries TRBV18 and TRBJ2-5; 7 positions match TRBD1. This CDR3 contains 15 residues. Germline loops: CDR1 KGHSH, CDR2 LQKENI. The V and J ends lost 2 bases and 4 bases, in that order; junction bases with no gene match: 7. The CDR3 here is CASSPNQGVRETQYF. Written as DNA, the CDR3 is TGTGCCAGCTCACCAAACCAGGGGGTGCGAGAGACCCAGTACTTC.

This clonotype showed up just a few times. The rearrangement links TRBV7-8 to TRBJ2-2; 8 positions agree with TRBD1. The CDR3 is 14 residues long. V lost 3 bases to trimming and J lost 4 bases; unmatched junction nucleotides: 1. CDR1 and CDR2 from the germline V gene are SGHVS and FQNEAQ. CDR3 sequence (DNA): TGTGCCAGCAGCTTTCAGGGGGCCACCGGGGAGCTGTTTTTT. Residues: CASSFQGATGELFF.

V usage is TRBV2 and J usage is TRBJ1-5; D uncertain. The germline V gene has CDR1 SNHLY and CDR2 FYNNEI. Trimming took 6 bases from V and 3 from J, leaving 15 bases between them. This CDR3 has 15 residues. The CDR3 here is CASSRSTVDNQPQHF. The CDR3 DNA is TGTGCCAGCAGCCGATCAACGGTGGACAATCAGCCCCAGCATTTT.

This clonotype has just a few counts. V is TRBV27 and J is TRBJ1-1, with D uncertain. Trimming left V 2 bases short and J 4 bases short, with 8 bases between. The CDR3 runs 13 residues. CDR1 MNHEY and CDR2 SMNVEV come from the germline V gene (reference sequence). The CDR3 protein is CASSLGGPTEAFF. The CDR3 region has the DNA TGTGCCAGCAGTTTAGGTGGTCCCACTGAAGCTTTCTTT.

The chain links TRBV29-1 to TRBJ2-1; no clear D. V shed 2 bases and J shed 12 bases, with 11 bases lying between them. The CDR3 is 11 amino acids. In germline, CDR1 is SQVTM, CDR2 ANQGSEA. The CDR3, as DNA: TGCAGCGTTGAATCCGTGGCAGGGCAGTTCTTC. It specifies CSVESVAGQFF.

The chain links TRBV14 to TRBJ2-5; D uncertain. This CDR3 comprises 12 residues. V dropped 1 base and J dropped 7 bases, with 7 bases sitting between them. CDR1 and CDR2 (germline): SGHDN, FVKESK. CDR3 bases: TGTGCCAGCAGCCAAGCGCAGAGGACCCAGTACTTC. As protein: CASSQAQRTQYF.

Many counts were recorded for this clonotype. The V gene is TRBV20-1, the J gene TRBJ2-3; TRBD2 agrees at 9 bases. The V gene end was trimmed by 1 base and the J gene end by 5 bases; junction bases not matched to a gene: 7. The CDR3 is 15 residues long. Germline lookup yields CDR1 DFQATT and CDR2 SNEGSKA (reference sequence). CDR3 bases: TGCAGTGCTAGAGGGACTAGCGCCGGGGGAGATACGCAGTATTTT. As protein: CSARGTSAGGDTQYF.

V usage is TRBV14 and J usage is TRBJ2-7, with D unclear. The V end lost 0 bases, the J end lost 5 bases, and 11 bases lay between the germline ends. The CDR3 runs 14 residues. Germline V lookup: CDR1 SGHDN, CDR2 FVKESK. CDR3 residues: CASSQDLSPDEQYF. The CDR3 nucleotides read TGTGCCAGCAGCCAAGATCTCAGCCCTGACGAGCAGTACTTC. Variable domain in full (rest from reference TRBV14 and TRBJ2-7): EAGVTQFPSHSVIEKGQTVTLRCDPISGHDNLYWYRRVMGKEIKFLLHFVKESKQDESGMPNNRFLAERTGGTYSTLKVQPAELEDSGVYFCASSQDLSPDEQYFGPGTRLTVT.

This clonotype was observed a few times. This chain connects TRBV11-2 to TRBJ1-4; D not resolved. Germline lookup yields CDR1 SGHAT and CDR2 FQNNGV. The CDR3 totals 17 residues. Trimming stripped 2 bases from V and 3 bases from J, with 16 bases between. CDR3 nucleotide sequence: TGTGCCAGCAGCTTATTACGACATGGCCCTTCTAATGAAAAACTGTTTTTT. Translation gives CASSLLRHGPSNEKLFF.

The V call is TRBV6-2 or TRBV6-3, the J call TRBJ2-1, with TRBD2 identical over 11 bases. Trimming cost V 1 base and J 7 bases; bases outside gene matches: 3. The length of the CDR3 is 15 residues. Germline lookup yields CDR1 MNHEY and CDR2 SVGEGT. The CDR3 here is CASSYFSGRENEQFF. As DNA, the CDR3 is TGTGCCAGCAGTTACTTTAGCGGGAGGGAAAATGAGCAGTTCTTC.

This clonotype was observed many times. V is TRBV28 and J is TRBJ1-2, with D unclear. The CDR3 consists of 12 residues. Per the germline V gene, CDR1 is MDHEN and CDR2 is SYDVKM. Trimming removed 5 bases at V and 4 bases at J, with 8 bases between. The chain's CDR3 is CASSNDGYGYTF. CDR3 nucleotide sequence: TGTGCCAGCAGTAACGACGGCTATGGCTACACCTTC.

This clonotype was observed many times. This chain joins TRBV27 and TRBJ2-5; 7 bases fit TRBD2. The CDR3 covers 16 residues. CDR1 is MNHEY and CDR2 is SMNVEV in the germline V gene (reference sequence). V lost 0 bases and J lost 2; bases outside the gene matches: 6. The CDR3 region is CASSLSPAGIQETQYF. DNA for the CDR3: TGTGCCAGCAGTTTATCCCCAGCGGGAATACAAGAGACCCAGTACTTC.

This clonotype has a handful of counts. The genes are TRBV3-1 and TRBJ1-3; D not resolved. V was cut by 1 base and J by 0 bases, with 7 bases left in between. Germline values: CDR1 LGHDT, CDR2 YNNKEL (reference sequence). This CDR3 region has 15 residues. The CDR3 DNA reads as TGTGCCAGCAGCCAAGGACGTAGCTCTGGAAACACCATATATTTT. This sequence encodes CASSQGRSSGNTIYF.

At least ten counts were recorded for this clonotype. This chain connects TRBV7-9 to TRBJ2-1; 15 nucleotides match TRBD2. The germline CDR1 and CDR2 sequences are SEHNR and FQNEAQ (reference sequence). CDR3 length: 18 amino acids. Unmatched junction bases numbered 10, after V lost 4 bases and J lost 6 bases. For the CDR3, the DNA is TGTGCCAGCAGCTCGCCTAGGACTAGCGGGAGGGCTGGCAATGAGCAGTTCTTC. Protein product: CASSSPRTSGRAGNEQFF.

The chain joins TRBV2 to TRBJ2-7, with D perhaps matching TRBD2 (6 bases). This CDR3 is built from 12 residues. Germline V CDR1 and CDR2: SNHLY, FYNNEI. V was cut by 6 bases and J by 6 bases, with 12 bases left in between. CDR3 residues: CASRTLASEQYF. CDR3 in DNA: TGTGCCAGCAGGACACTAGCCTCCGAGCAGTACTTC.

J is TRBJ1-3 and V is TRBV7-8; D uncertain. The V gene's germline CDR1 is SGHVS and CDR2 FQNEAQ. The CDR3 spans 16 residues. Deletions cut 1 base from V and 0 bases from J, with 10 bases between. The CDR3 region has the DNA TGTGCCAGCAGCTTAGGGCTACAAGTCTCTGGAAACACCATATATTTT. It codes for CASSLGLQVSGNTIYF.

This clonotype was recorded a few times. This sequence joins TRBV20-1 and TRBJ2-7; tentatively, D is TRBD1 (6 bases). CDR1 and CDR2 from the germline V gene are DFQATT and SNEGSKA (reference sequence). V lost 3 bases and J lost 3, with 12 bases in between. The CDR3 extends over 13 amino acids. The CDR3 here is CSASGDTYYEQYF. Here the CDR3 DNA reads TGCAGTGCTAGTGGGGACACATACTACGAGCAGTACTTC.

The CDR3 region is CASQVYTEAFF. DNA for the CDR3: TGTGCCAGCCAAGTTTACACTGAAGCTTTCTTT. The gene calls are TRBV19 and TRBJ1-1, with D hard to call. V lost 9 bases, J lost 3 bases, and 8 bases lay in between. CDR1 is LNHDA, CDR2 SQIVND, per germline (reference sequence). CDR3 size: 11 residues. Variable domain in full (rest from reference TRBV19 and TRBJ1-1): DGGITQSPKYLFRKEGQNVTLSCEQNLNHDAMYWYRQDPGQGLRLIYYSQIVNDFQKGDIAEGYSVSREKKESFPLTVTSAQKNPTAFYLCASQVYTEAFFGQGTRLTVV.

This clonotype occurred a few times. The chain is built from TRBV2 and TRBJ1-5, with D unresolved. Trimming cost V 5 bases and J 11 bases, with 13 bases left between them. Per the germline V gene, CDR1 is SNHLY and CDR2 is FYNNEI. This CDR3 contains 12 residues. For the CDR3, the DNA is TGTGCCAGCAGTTATGTATCGAGGGCCCAGCATTTT. It codes for CASSYVSRAQHF. The full variable domain, in which reference TRBV2 and TRBJ1-5 provide the parts outside the CDR3, is EPEVTQTPSHQVTQMGQEVILRCVPISNHLYFYWYRQILGQKVEFLVSFYNNEISEKSEIFDDQFSVERPDGSNFTLKIRSTKLEDSAMYFCASSYVSRAQHFGDGTRLSIL.

This clonotype appeared many times. The chain carries TRBV7-3 and TRBJ2-1; D unresolved. Germline V CDR1 and CDR2: SGHTA, FQGTGA. The length of the CDR3 is 13 residues. The germline V and J ends were trimmed by 2 bases and 8 bases, with 10 bases remaining between them. Written as DNA, the CDR3 is TGTGCCAGCAGCTTAGCGGTTAGGGATGAGCAGTTCTTC. It encodes CASSLAVRDEQFF. Looking up the rest from reference TRBV7-3 and TRBJ2-1 gives the full variable domain: GAGVSQTPSNKVTEKGKYVELRCDPISGHTALYWYRQSLGQGPEFLIYFQGTGAADDSGLPNDRFFAVRPEGSVSTLKIQRTERGDSAVYLCASSLAVRDEQFFGPGTRLTVL.